This TCR beta chain emerged from a study of PD-1 blockade in classical Hodgkin lymphoma. The CDR3 spans 16 residues. Germline loops: CDR1 SNHLY, CDR2 FYNNEI. The germline V and J ends were trimmed by 8 bases and 0 bases, with 19 bases remaining between them. Described time point: newly diagnosed, previously untreated cHL patient sample. Thawed PBMCs underwent magnetic negative selection to yield purified CD4+ T cells. Measured with immunoSEQ multiplex PCR; TCRdb has only the in-frame clones, and not every one. Among around 20,000 clones listed, about 88% were seen once. This sequence joins TRBV2 and TRBJ1-1; the D is unclear. The specimen was CD4+ T cells from blood. The TCR sequence derives from a human donor with classical Hodgkin lymphoma. The CDR3 DNA sequence: TGTGCCAGCTCACCGGAGGGTGGCCGAATGAACACTGAAGCTTTCTTT. Residues: CASSPEGGRMNTEAFF.